A single sample gave rise to the 11 T cell receptor beta chains below, sequenced in a study of T cells in Graves' hyperthyroidism and ophthalmopathy (dated by TCRdb to between 2018 and 2020). Library method: multiplex PCR. Sequencing used an Illumina HiSeq 2000. The TCR beta CDR3 regions were amplified from RNA transcripts. For the first round of RT-PCR on the TCR CDR3, the HTBI primer set was used together with the Qiagen OneStep RT-PCR kit. Starting from the raw public reads, TCRdb applied fastp trimming at Q25, assembled clones with MiXCR and retained in-frame beta chains. Each record represents a unique CDR3 protein, reported with the most common genes and DNA among its rows. In all, the sample holds roughly 580,000 distinct CDR3 sequences, and 46% of those were seen once. The biggest ten clones account for 8.2% of the sample. Sequencing input: peripheral blood or thyroid tissue (not recorded which). These receptors all come from a young woman with Graves' hyperthyroidism. Donor details come from another sample of the same person, matched by shared clones.

The V and J genes are TRBV20-1 and TRBJ2-2; no clear D gene. The ends were cut back, 2 bases at V and 3 bases at J, with 4 bases in the middle. Germline-derived CDR1 and CDR2 are DFQATT and SNEGSKA (reference sequence). The CDR3 consists of 12 residues. Here the CDR3 reads CSARPDTGELFF. In DNA, the CDR3 is TGCAGTGCTAGACCTGACACCGGGGAGCTGTTTTTT.

On this clonotype itself: The junction departs from the called germline gene at one end, perhaps through a read error. The rearrangement links TRBV7-9 to TRBJ1-2; D remains ambiguous. The germline gives CDR1 SEHNR, CDR2 FQNEAQ (reference sequence). The CDR3 is made up of 13 amino acids. The CDR3: CASSFSQNYGHTF. The CDR3 DNA reads TGTGCCAGCAGCTTTTCCCAGAACTATGGCCACACCTTC.

This clonotype was detected ten times or more. The J gene is TRBJ1-6, the V gene TRBV6-5, with D tentatively TRBD1 (6 bases). Germline V gene data show CDR1 as MNHEY and CDR2 as SVGAGI. Trimming shortened V by 8 bases and J by 9 bases, and 14 bases separated the two germline ends. The CDR3 runs 13 residues. As DNA, the CDR3 is TGTGCCAGCGGCCGACAGGAGGGTTCACCCCTCCACTTT. Its protein is CASGRQEGSPLHF.

The chain links TRBV20-1 to TRBJ1-1; D ambiguous. The CDR3 spans 12 residues. Germline V CDR1 and CDR2: DFQATT, SNEGSKA (reference sequence). With 4 bases removed from V and 4 bases from J, the gap between germline ends came to 10 bases. The DNA of the CDR3 is TGCAGTGCTAAGATGGGGAGCACTGAAGCTTTCTTT. Its protein is CSAKMGSTEAFF.

This clonotype occurred once. A much larger clone is a single base away; this may be a read error. The rearrangement joins TRBV7-9 to TRBJ2-7; D ambiguous. V lost 2 bases, J lost 4 bases, and 6 bases lay in between. The CDR3 is 12 amino acids. CDR1 is SEHNR and CDR2 is FQNEAQ in the germline V gene (reference sequence). The CDR3 DNA reads TGTGCCAGCAGCTTAATGGTGTACGAGCAGTACTTC. Amino acid sequence: CASSLMVYEQYF.

This clonotype was found a few times. The chain couples TRBV7-9 to TRBJ2-7; either TRBD1 or TRBD2 may supply D (5 bases each). The CDR3 is 18 residues long. Germline V lookup: CDR1 SEHNR, CDR2 FQNEAQ (reference sequence). The V and J ends lost 5 bases and 0 bases respectively, with 23 bases between them. The CDR3 nucleotides read TGTGCCAGCAGCCACACCCGCCGGGGACCCTCTCTCTCCTACGAGCAGTACTTC. Residues: CASSHTRRGPSLSYEQYF.

This chain links TRBV6-6 with TRBJ1-1; D uncertain. The CDR3 consists of 13 residues. V was pared by 6 bases and J by 0 bases, with 8 bases between. Germline values: CDR1 MNHNY, CDR2 SVGAGI (reference sequence). This CDR3 reads CASRTRLNTEAFF. DNA of the CDR3: TGTGCCAGCAGGACCAGACTGAACACTGAAGCTTTCTTT.

About this clonotype itself: A much larger clone lies a single base off, so this may be a read error. V is TRBV2 and J is TRBJ1-1; a weak D match, TRBD1 (6 bases). Trimming stripped 7 bases from V and 3 bases from J, with 15 bases between. Germline CDR1 and CDR2: SNHLY and FYNNEI. The CDR3 has 14 amino acids. The CDR3, as DNA: TGTGCCAGCATTTGGGGGGCGGAGGACACTGAAGCTTTCTTT. Encoded protein: CASIWGAEDTEAFF.

The gene calls are TRBV10-3 and TRBJ2-7; D ambiguous. The germline V gene has CDR1 ENHRY and CDR2 SYGVKD. V was pared by 4 bases and J by 4 bases, with 26 bases between. This CDR3 comprises 18 residues. The CDR3: CAISAPSRAPVMRYEQYF. CDR3 DNA sequence: TGTGCCATCAGTGCTCCCTCAAGAGCTCCAGTAATGCGGTACGAGCAGTACTTC.

V and J are TRBV15 and TRBJ2-7; D possibly corresponds to TRBD2 (6 bases). CDR1 and CDR2 (germline): LNHNV, YYDKDF (reference sequence). The CDR3 has 15 amino acids. V was pared by 0 bases and J by 6 bases, with 15 bases between. The CDR3 here is CATSRDLEGRGEQYF. CDR3 nucleotide sequence: TGTGCCACCAGCAGAGATCTGGAGGGGCGGGGCGAGCAGTACTTC.

Many counts were recorded for this clonotype. This chain uses TRBV6-5 with TRBJ1-1; D is unresolved. The CDR3 has 13 residues. Trimming cost V 2 bases and J 3 bases, with 7 bases left between them. The germline CDR1 and CDR2 sequences are MNHEY and SVGAGI. As DNA, the CDR3 is TGTGCCAGCAGTTACGGGTGGGACACTGAAGCTTTCTTT. It translates to CASSYGWDTEAFF.